The 31 T cell receptor beta chains given below trace back to one sample, sequenced in a study of T cell repertoires in cytomegalovirus infection. TCRdb reanalysed the reads using MiXCR and keeps one entry per CDR3 protein. The sample shows some 400,000 distinct CDR3 sequences, 15% to 20% of them seen only once. Sequences were obtained from PBMCs. These receptors originate from a human donor in good health (CMV status not recorded). Some clones in this sample may be carry-over from other donors' samples.

This clonotype has ten or more counts. The chain couples TRBV7-2 to TRBJ2-1; the match to TRBD1 covers 9 bases. The CDR3 is made up of 16 amino acids. J lost 8 bases, V lost 6 bases, and 14 bases had no gene match. Germline loops: CDR1 SGHTA, CDR2 FQGNSA. The CDR3 is CASSSWPGQGRDEQFF. CDR3 in DNA: TGTGCCAGCAGTTCCTGGCCGGGACAGGGTAGGGATGAGCAGTTCTTC.

This clonotype has a handful of counts. This chain uses TRBV2 with TRBJ2-1, with unresolved D. From germline, CDR1 is SNHLY and CDR2 FYNNEI. The CDR3 is 12 amino acids. V was cut by 6 bases and J by 7 bases, with 10 bases left in between. The CDR3 sequence is CASRARANEQFF. Here the CDR3 DNA reads TGTGCCAGCAGGGCAAGGGCTAATGAGCAGTTCTTC.

This clonotype has only a few counts. The chain employs TRBV12-3 or TRBV12-4 and TRBJ1-3; D is perhaps TRBD1 (5 bases). The CDR3 runs 16 residues. V was shortened by 3 bases and J by 0 bases, with 12 bases between the two germline ends. This chain's CDR3 is CASSFYQGGSGNTIYF. CDR3 bases: TGTGCCAGCAGTTTCTATCAGGGCGGCTCTGGAAACACCATATATTTT.

This clonotype came up a few times. This rearrangement joins TRBV2 to TRBJ2-1; TRBD2 matches at 8 bases. Germline CDR1 and CDR2: SNHLY and FYNNEI. The CDR3 length is 12 residues. V trimming: 8 bases; J trimming: 9 bases; junction bases outside the gene matches: 6. Here the CDR3 reads CASQRERGEQFF. In DNA, the CDR3 is TGTGCCAGCCAGCGGGAGAGGGGTGAGCAGTTCTTC.

V gene TRBV6-1 combines with J gene TRBJ2-1; D ambiguous. CDR3 length: 15 amino acids. The V gene lost 5 bases and the J gene lost 2 bases, with 13 bases spanning the gap. In germline, CDR1 is MNHNS, CDR2 SASEGT. This CDR3 is CASSRSGTTYNEQFF. The CDR3 DNA is TGTGCCAGCAGTAGAAGTGGAACCACCTACAATGAGCAGTTCTTC.

The V call is TRBV12-3 or TRBV12-4, the J call TRBJ1-1, with unresolved D. The CDR3 consists of 13 residues. V lost 4 bases, J lost 2 bases, and 8 bases lay in between. This CDR3 reads CASSYQPNTEAFF. The CDR3 DNA reads TGTGCCAGCAGTTATCAACCAAACACTGAAGCTTTCTTT.

This clonotype has more than one count but fewer than ten. This chain joins TRBV27 and TRBJ1-1; D is ambiguous. This CDR3 contains 11 residues. The germline V gene has CDR1 MNHEY and CDR2 SMNVEV (reference sequence). V gave up 7 bases and J gave up 5 bases, with 8 bases separating them. The DNA for the CDR3 is TGTGCCAGCATGAAAGGAACTGAAGCTTTCTTT. Translating gives CASMKGTEAFF.

The chain recombines TRBV20-1 with TRBJ2-5, with D maybe TRBD2 (6 bases). V lost 6 bases and J lost 5, with 10 bases in between. This CDR3 has 11 amino acids. Looked up from germline, CDR1 is DFQATT and CDR2 is SNEGSKA (reference sequence). CDR3 sequence reads: CSAWGVETQYF. The CDR3 DNA sequence: TGCAGTGCCTGGGGGGTGGAGACCCAGTACTTC.

This clonotype was detected ten times or more. The chain has TRBV18 and TRBJ1-5; TRBD1 matches 7 bases. Per germline, CDR1 KGHSH and CDR2 LQKENI. Unmatched junction bases numbered 16, after V lost 5 bases and J lost 9 bases. This CDR3 region has 16 residues. The CDR3 DNA reads as TGTGCCAGCTCATCGGAACCGGGACAGACCCTTCCGCCCCAGCATTTT. It translates to CASSSEPGQTLPPQHF.

This clonotype was found a few times. The rearrangement uses TRBV19 and TRBJ1-1; D is possibly TRBD1 (5 bases). This CDR3 is 13 amino acids long. Per the germline V gene, CDR1 is LNHDA and CDR2 is SQIVND (reference sequence). Trimming took off 3 bases at V and 4 bases at J, with 9 bases between the two ends. Written as DNA, the CDR3 is TGTGCCAGTAGTATTGGAGGGGCCACTGAAGCTTTCTTT. Its translation is CASSIGGATEAFF.

This clonotype was seen a few times. The V call is TRBV20-1, the J call TRBJ1-1; D is ambiguous. The germline gives CDR1 DFQATT, CDR2 SNEGSKA (reference sequence). Trimming shortened V by 2 bases and J by 1 base, and 8 bases separated the two germline ends. The CDR3 covers 13 residues. DNA for the CDR3: TGCAGTGCTAGACCGACGGGGAACACTGAAGCTTTCTTT. Encoded protein: CSARPTGNTEAFF.

This clonotype was found a few times. This sequence joins TRBV28 and TRBJ2-1; 7 nucleotides match TRBD1. V lost 2 bases, J lost 15 bases, and 7 bases stayed unmatched. CDR3 length: 12 amino acids. Germline CDR1 reads MDHEN; CDR2 reads SYDVKM. In DNA, the CDR3 is TGTGCCAGCAGTTTACAGGGGGACCAGCGGTTCTTC. It translates to CASSLQGDQRFF.

With regard to this clonotype: A single base separates this from a much larger clone, so it may be a read error. CDR3 sequence: CASSLLGARDTEASF. CDR3 DNA sequence: TGTGCCAGCAGCTTATTGGGGGCTAGGGACACTGAAGCTTCCTTT. The chain recombines TRBV7-8 with TRBJ1-1; tentatively, D is TRBD1 (6 bases). This CDR3 has 15 amino acids. Germline V gives CDR1 SGHVS, CDR2 FQNEAQ. The whole variable domain, filled in from reference TRBV7-8 and TRBJ1-1, reads GAGVSQSPRYKVAKRGQDVALRCDPISGHVSLFWYQQALGQGPEFLTYFQNEAQLDKSGLPSDRFFAERPEGSVSTLKIQRTQQEDSAVYLCASSLLGARDTEASFGQGTRLTVV.

The table lists this clonotype with many counts. This rearrangement joins TRBV7-2 to TRBJ2-3; 11 nucleotides line up with TRBD2. The CDR3 is made up of 15 amino acids. Germline V lookup: CDR1 SGHTA, CDR2 FQGNSA. Trimming cost V 5 bases and J 6 bases; bases outside gene matches: 7. In DNA form, the CDR3 reads TGTGCCAGCAGCCTTAGCGGGGGGGCCTTTGATACGCAGTATTTT. Its protein is CASSLSGGAFDTQYF. Together with reference TRBV7-2 and TRBJ2-3, the CDR3 gives the full variable domain: GAGVSQSPSNKVTEKGKDVELRCDPISGHTALYWYRQSLGQGLEFLIYFQGNSAPDKSGLPSDRFSAERTGGSVSTLTIQRTQQEDSAVYLCASSLSGGAFDTQYFGPGTRLTVL.

This clonotype was picked up a small number of times. The V and J genes are TRBV10-3 and TRBJ2-5; 7 nucleotides agree with TRBD2. Germline trimming cut 10 bases from V and 1 base from J; bases unmatched to any gene: 12. Germline V gene lookup returns CDR1 ENHRY and CDR2 SYGVKD. The CDR3 runs 15 residues. As DNA, the CDR3 is TGTGCCACGGGAGGAAGCGGGAAGCTCCAAGAGACCCAGTACTTC. This translates into CATGGSGKLQETQYF.

This chain connects TRBV20-1 to TRBJ2-3; TRBD2 agrees at 8 bases. Germline CDR1 reads DFQATT; CDR2 reads SNEGSKA (reference sequence). With V trimmed by 3 bases and J by 5 bases, 4 bases remained unmatched. The CDR3 is 13 residues long. The CDR3 DNA is TGCAGTGCTAGCTCAGCGGGAGAAGATACGCAGTATTTT. It translates to CSASSAGEDTQYF.

The chain combines TRBV7-7 with TRBJ2-3; D is possibly TRBD1 or TRBD2 (6 bases each). There are 15 residues in the CDR3. The germline V gene has CDR1 SSHAT and CDR2 FNYEAQ (reference sequence). V was shortened by 5 bases and J by 0 bases, with 12 bases between the two germline ends. As DNA, the CDR3 is TGTGCCAGCAGCCGGGGGCGGATGAGCACAGATACGCAGTATTTT. Translation gives CASSRGRMSTDTQYF.

The chain has TRBV3-1 and TRBJ2-3; 16 nucleotides agree with TRBD2. The CDR3 contains 19 residues. The V gene end was trimmed by 0 bases and the J gene end by 4 bases; junction bases not matched to a gene: 7. Per the germline V gene, CDR1 is LGHDT and CDR2 is YNNKEL (reference sequence). CDR3 DNA: TGTGCCAGCAGCCAAGAAATGGGACTAGCGGGAGGGCCAGCAGATACGCAGTATTTT. Encoded protein: CASSQEMGLAGGPADTQYF.

This clonotype was observed many times. The V and J genes are TRBV7-2 and TRBJ2-2; 10 bases match TRBD2. The V gene's germline CDR1 is SGHTA and CDR2 FQGNSA. The junction had 7 bases not matched to a gene; V was cut back by 2 bases and J by 4 bases. CDR3 length: 17 residues. CDR3 DNA sequence: TGTGCCAGCAGCTTATTGCCTAGCGGGAGCGTCACCGGGGAGCTGTTTTTT. Translating it yields CASSLLPSGSVTGELFF.

This clonotype was counted only a few times. This rearrangement joins TRBV11-2 to TRBJ2-7, with D perhaps assigned TRBD1 or TRBD2 (5 bases each). With 3 bases removed from V and 5 bases from J, the gap between germline ends came to 14 bases. The germline V gene encodes CDR1 SGHAT and CDR2 FQNNGV. The length of the CDR3 is 14 residues. CDR3 loop: CASSLSPGGDEQYF. The CDR3 nucleotides are TGTGCCAGCAGCTTGTCACCTGGGGGAGACGAGCAGTACTTC.

The J gene is TRBJ2-1, the V gene TRBV15, with TRBD1 identical over 9 bases. J lost 8 bases, V lost 5 bases, and 4 bases had no gene match. From germline, CDR1 is LNHNV and CDR2 YYDKDF (reference sequence). The CDR3 covers 13 residues. The CDR3 sequence: CATSGTGRYEQFF. DNA of the CDR3: TGTGCCACCAGCGGGACAGGGCGATATGAGCAGTTCTTC.

CDR3 sequence: CASRLTGSQETQYF. The CDR3 DNA sequence: TGTGCCAGCAGGTTGACAGGGAGCCAAGAGACCCAGTACTTC. This sequence joins TRBV12-3 or TRBV12-4 and TRBJ2-5, with 7 bases that match TRBD1. This CDR3 spans 14 amino acids. V was clipped by 6 bases and J by 1 base; unmatched bases: 5.

The chain is built from TRBV19 and TRBJ2-2; D is possibly TRBD1 (6 bases). Trimming left V 3 bases short and J 3 bases short, with 11 bases between. The CDR3 is 15 residues long. Germline CDR1 reads LNHDA; CDR2 reads SQIVND (reference sequence). In DNA, the CDR3 is TGTGCCAGTAGTATTCTACAGGGATACACCGGGGAGCTGTTTTTT. Protein product: CASSILQGYTGELFF.

This chain connects TRBV28 to TRBJ2-3; D might be TRBD1 or TRBD2, each matching 5 bases. The V gene's germline CDR1 is MDHEN and CDR2 SYDVKM. The CDR3 covers 11 residues. Trimming cost V 2 bases and J 8 bases, with 5 bases left between them. In nucleotides, the CDR3 is TGTGCCAGCAGTTTAGGGACTACGCAGTATTTT. Its translation: CASSLGTTQYF.

This clonotype showed up many times. The V call is TRBV6-6, the J call TRBJ2-6; D remains ambiguous. V was cut by 5 bases and J by 0 bases, with 8 bases left in between. The CDR3 has 15 residues. From germline, CDR1 is MNHNY and CDR2 SVGAGI (reference sequence). CDR3 sequence reads: CASSTRSSGANVLTF. The CDR3, as DNA: TGTGCCAGCAGTACTCGGAGCTCTGGGGCCAACGTCCTGACTTTC.

CDR3 nucleotide sequence: TGTGCCACAGGGGAGACAGATACGCAGTATTTT. Translation gives CATGETDTQYF. This sequence joins TRBV15 and TRBJ2-3; D might be TRBD1 or TRBD2, each matching 5 bases. The V end lost 9 bases, the J end lost 3 bases, and 7 bases lay between the germline ends. The CDR3 runs to 11 residues. Germline loops: CDR1 LNHNV, CDR2 YYDKDF (reference sequence).

The J gene is TRBJ1-2, the V gene TRBV7-2; 7 bases fit TRBD1. CDR1 SGHTA and CDR2 FQGNSA come from the germline V gene. This CDR3 has 13 residues. V was clipped by 5 bases and J by 4 bases; unmatched bases: 4. The CDR3 spells CASSRQGVYGYTF. CDR3 nucleotide sequence: TGTGCCAGCAGCCGACAGGGCGTCTATGGCTACACCTTC.

This clonotype was counted at least ten times. The rearrangement uses TRBV7-2 and TRBJ1-2, with D unresolved. The CDR3 extends over 16 amino acids. V was shortened by 5 bases and J by 0 bases, with 16 bases between the two germline ends. Per the germline V gene, CDR1 is SGHTA and CDR2 is FQGNSA. CDR3: CASSAKGRRPNYGYTF. CDR3 nucleotides: TGTGCCAGCAGCGCAAAGGGCCGGAGACCTAACTATGGCTACACCTTC.

The J gene is TRBJ1-2, the V gene TRBV2; no clear D. CDR3 length equals 13 residues. Germline CDR1 SNHLY, CDR2 FYNNEI. V was shortened by 4 bases and J by 3 bases, with 9 bases between the two germline ends. Here the CDR3 reads CASSGAGYYGYTF. The CDR3 region has the DNA TGTGCCAGCAGTGGGGCAGGCTACTATGGCTACACCTTC.

The rearrangement links TRBV24-1 to TRBJ2-1, with 7 nucleotides matching TRBD1. Germline CDR1 and CDR2: KGHDR and SFDVKD. This CDR3 spans 14 amino acids. The trim removed 5 bases at V and 6 bases at J, leaving 6 bases unmatched. The CDR3 coding sequence is TGTGCCACCAGTGTCAGTCCAGGGGGCAATGAGCAGTTCTTC. It translates to CATSVSPGGNEQFF.

On this clonotype itself: This could be a read error, since a much larger clone is one nucleotide away. V is TRBV7-8 and J is TRBJ2-7; D not certain. Germline V gives CDR1 SGHVS, CDR2 FQNEAQ. The CDR3 covers 12 residues. Trimming removed 2 bases at V and 2 bases at J, with 4 bases between. The CDR3 nucleotides read TGTGCCAGCAGCTTACTAGCCTACGAGCAGTACTTC. The encoded protein is CASSLLAYEQYF.